The next 27 T cell receptor beta chains were all read from a single sample in a study of a mutant IDH1 vaccine in newly diagnosed glioma (dated by TCRdb to the early 2020s). The time point label of this sample denotes: week 23, last vaccination. Each vaccine dose, consisting of 300 ug of a 20-mer mutant IDH1 peptide in Montanide, was administered subcutaneously with topical imiquimod. Libraries were prepared through the immunoSEQ multiplex PCR assay. TCRdb provides this immuneACCESS table in a form limited to in-frame rearrangements. Some clones are lacking; in checked studies, under half of them reflect an unresolved V gene, and why the rest are absent is not known. The sample table contains about 82,000 clones; only one count was recorded for approximately 85% of them. The ten largest clones add up to roughly 2% of the sample. Their antigens remain unidentified. The sample consisted of PBMCs, taken from a glioma patient whose treatment included an IDH1 peptide vaccine. The receptors were sampled from a man aged 30-40 years with glioma. Some clones in this sample may be carry-over from other donors' samples.

The chain combines TRBV10-3 with TRBJ1-3; TRBD1 might be the D (6 bases). The CDR3 extends over 16 amino acids. CDR1 is ENHRY, CDR2 SYGVKD, per germline. The V and J ends lost 6 bases and 1 base respectively, with 16 bases between them. This CDR3 is CAISEMDSWSGNTIYF. CDR3 in DNA: TGTGCCATCAGCGAGATGGACAGCTGGTCTGGAAACACCATATATTTT.

In its sample, this clone was seen once. The chain recombines TRBV30 with TRBJ1-1; D gene uncertain. Germline CDR1 is GTSNPN and CDR2 is SVGIG (reference sequence). Trimming pared 4 bases from V and 3 bases from J, leaving 9 bases between. This CDR3 has 12 amino acids. CDR3 protein: CAWTPPYTEAFF. The CDR3 DNA follows: TGTGCCTGGACCCCCCCCTACACTGAAGCTTTCTTT.

This chain joins TRBV2 and TRBJ2-2, with 9 nucleotides matching TRBD1. V was pared by 6 bases and J by 4 bases, with 9 bases of the junction left unmatched. The germline V gene has CDR1 SNHLY and CDR2 FYNNEI. The CDR3 spans 16 residues. The CDR3 reads CASSDDRGGVTGELFF. The CDR3, as DNA: TGTGCCAGCAGCGACGACAGGGGGGGAGTCACCGGGGAGCTGTTTTTT.

The chain has TRBV5-1 and TRBJ1-4; D is unresolved. The CDR3 is 13 residues long. V was clipped by 0 bases and J by 2 bases, with 2 bases between them. Germline V gene lookup returns CDR1 SGHRS and CDR2 YFSETQ. In DNA, the CDR3 is TGCGCCAGCAGCTTGGAGACTAATGAAAAACTGTTTTTT. Translated: CASSLETNEKLFF.

A few counts support this clone. This sequence joins TRBV6-5 and TRBJ1-2; 10 bases are a match to TRBD1. The CDR3 loop spans 15 amino acids. Germline CDR1 reads MNHEY; CDR2 reads SVGAGI. J gave up 2 bases and V 5 bases, and 5 bases lay outside the gene matches. CDR3: CASSPPGQGNYGYTF. The CDR3 coding sequence is TGTGCCAGCAGTCCCCCGGGACAGGGGAACTATGGCTACACCTTC.

The chain combines TRBV7-3 with TRBJ1-6, with a weak D call TRBD1 (6 bases). Germline V CDR1 and CDR2: SGHTA, FQGTGA. The ends were cut back, 5 bases at V and 7 bases at J, with 12 bases in the middle. The CDR3 covers 14 residues. The CDR3 reads CASSPTGLNSPLHF. In DNA form, the CDR3 reads TGTGCCAGCAGCCCAACAGGGTTGAATTCACCCCTCCACTTT.

This chain connects TRBV6-6 to TRBJ1-2; no clear D gene. Germline V gene lookup returns CDR1 MNHNY and CDR2 SVGAGI (reference sequence). V lost 6 bases to trimming and J lost 8 bases, with 10 bases between them. CDR3 length: 11 residues. CDR3 in amino acids: CASSPAVGYTF. In nucleotides, the CDR3 is TGTGCCAGCAGCCCAGCGGTAGGCTACACCTTC.

This chain uses TRBV7-6 with TRBJ1-3, with 9 nucleotides matching TRBD1. This CDR3 region has 16 residues. With 4 bases clipped from V and 5 bases from J, the junction kept 9 bases outside the gene matches. Germline CDR1 is SGHVS and CDR2 is FNYEAQ. In DNA form, the CDR3 reads TGTGCCAGCAGCTCGAGCCGGGACAGGGACAGAAACACCATATATTTT. This gives the protein CASSSSRDRDRNTIYF.

This chain joins TRBV5-6 and TRBJ2-3; 15 nucleotides align to TRBD2. This CDR3 contains 18 residues. V lost 4 bases, J lost 3 bases, and 9 bases stayed unmatched. Per germline, CDR1 SGHDT and CDR2 YYEEEE. The CDR3 nucleotides are TGTGCCAGCAGCGCGGGACTAGCGGGGGGTCCAGCAACAGATACGCAGTATTTT. Encoded protein: CASSAGLAGGPATDTQYF.

The chain combines TRBV7-9 with TRBJ2-1; 7 nucleotides match TRBD1. Germline V CDR1 and CDR2: SEHNR, FQNEAQ (reference sequence). CDR3 length: 16 amino acids. V lost 3 bases, J lost 4 bases, and 9 bases stayed unmatched. CDR3 bases: TGTGCCAGCAGCTTTGGGGGCAGGGGGTTTTACAATGAGCAGTTCTTC. It is translated as CASSFGGRGFYNEQFF.

The rearrangement links TRBV4-2 to TRBJ2-1, with TRBD2 matching over 12 bases. This CDR3 has 18 residues. Trimming removed 4 bases from V and 6 bases from J; junction bases left unmatched: 13. Looked up from germline, CDR1 is LGHNA and CDR2 is YNFKEQ. The CDR3: CASSLTLGLAGRGNEQFF. In DNA, the CDR3 is TGTGCCAGCAGCCTAACTCTCGGACTAGCGGGAAGAGGCAATGAGCAGTTCTTC.

CDR3 loop: CASSQDQASGGTYEQYF. The CDR3 DNA reads TGCGCCAGCAGCCAAGATCAGGCTAGCGGGGGAACCTACGAGCAGTACTTC. The gene calls are TRBV4-3 and TRBJ2-7; 10 nucleotides agree with TRBD2. The germline V gene encodes CDR1 LGHNA and CDR2 YSLEER. This CDR3 spans 17 amino acids. The V gene end was trimmed by 0 bases and the J gene end by 2 bases; junction bases not matched to a gene: 7.

The chain combines TRBV29-1 with TRBJ2-5; 10 positions match TRBD1. The length of the CDR3 is 16 residues. After removal of 1 base from V and 3 bases from J, the junction contained 8 bases not matched to a gene. CDR1 and CDR2 from the germline V gene are SQVTM and ANQGSEA. In DNA, the CDR3 is TGCAGCGTTGAAGGGTGGGGACAGGGGATTGAAGAGACCCAGTACTTC. It is translated as CSVEGWGQGIEETQYF.

The chain carries TRBV5-1 and TRBJ1-6; 7 positions match TRBD1. The germline V gene encodes CDR1 SGHRS and CDR2 YFSETQ. The trim removed 5 bases at V and 6 bases at J, leaving 2 bases unmatched. CDR3 length: 13 residues. The CDR3 DNA sequence: TGCGCCAGCAGGGGACAGTCTAATTCACCCCTCCACTTT. This encodes CASRGQSNSPLHF.

The J gene is TRBJ2-1, the V gene TRBV2; 10 nucleotides line up with TRBD2. The ends lost 6 bases at V and 9 bases at J; junction bases unmatched: 8. The CDR3 loop spans 14 amino acids. CDR1 SNHLY and CDR2 FYNNEI come from the germline V gene. DNA for the CDR3: TGTGCCAGCAGGAGGGGACTAGCGTTGGGTGAGCAGTTCTTC. It yields the protein CASRRGLALGEQFF.

J is TRBJ2-7 and V is TRBV9, with 10 bases matching TRBD1. CDR1 is SGDLS and CDR2 is YYNGEE in the germline V gene. The V segment lost 3 bases and the J segment 5 bases; nucleotides outside the gene matches: 8. The length of the CDR3 is 15 residues. CDR3 loop: CASSATGTGVNEQYF. Here the CDR3 DNA reads TGTGCCAGCAGCGCCACCGGGACAGGGGTCAACGAGCAGTACTTC.

On this clone: Other DNA variants within this sample encode the same CDR3. V gene TRBV19 combines with J gene TRBJ1-5; TRBD1 agrees at 11 bases. J gave up 1 base and V 1 base, and 3 bases lay outside the gene matches. This CDR3 has 17 amino acids. Germline loops: CDR1 LNHDA, CDR2 SQIVND (reference sequence). The CDR3 DNA follows: TGTGCCAGTAGTATAGGGACAGGGGGCCGGAGCAATCAGCCCCAGCATTTT. Translation gives CASSIGTGGRSNQPQHF.

The V and J genes are TRBV28 and TRBJ1-1; weak D call: TRBD1 (6 bases). Trimming shortened V by 6 bases and J by 1 base, and 9 bases separated the two germline ends. Germline assignment: CDR1 MDHEN and CDR2 SYDVKM. The CDR3 spans 13 residues. The CDR3 loop is CASSLGGNTEAFF. Written as DNA, the CDR3 is TGTGCCAGCAGCCTAGGGGGGAACACTGAAGCTTTCTTT.

The chain couples TRBV6-1 to TRBJ2-7; 7 nucleotides align to TRBD1. The CDR3 has 13 residues. J gave up 6 bases and V 6 bases, and 8 bases lay outside the gene matches. In germline, CDR1 is MNHNS, CDR2 SASEGT. The CDR3 spells CASRSEDRREQYF. In DNA, the CDR3 is TGTGCCAGCAGGTCGGAGGACAGGCGCGAGCAGTACTTC.

The CDR3 is CASSRTRTSGYNEQFF. CDR3 DNA sequence: TGTGCCAGCAGCCGAACAAGGACTAGCGGCTACAATGAGCAGTTCTTC. V and J are TRBV11-2 and TRBJ2-1; 10 nucleotides match TRBD2. The CDR3 has 16 residues. With V trimmed by 5 bases and J by 3 bases, 7 bases remained unmatched. CDR1 is SGHAT, CDR2 FQNNGV, per germline. The full variable domain, in which reference TRBV11-2 and TRBJ2-1 provide the parts outside the CDR3, is EAGVAQSPRYKIIEKRQSVAFWCNPISGHATLYWYQQILGQGPKLLIQFQNNGVVDDSQLPKDRFSAERLKGVDSTLKIQPAKLEDSAVYLCASSRTRTSGYNEQFFGPGTRLTVL.

This chain links TRBV18 with TRBJ1-1; TRBD1 aligns across 8 bases. The CDR3 loop spans 12 amino acids. The trim removed 3 bases at V and 6 bases at J, leaving 0 bases unmatched. Per the germline V gene, CDR1 is KGHSH and CDR2 is LQKENI. CDR3 sequence: CASSPDRAEAFF. In nucleotides, the CDR3 is TGTGCCAGCTCACCGGACAGGGCTGAAGCTTTCTTT.

The J gene is TRBJ1-6, the V gene TRBV7-3; D not resolved. This CDR3 spans 13 amino acids. The germline gives CDR1 SGHTA, CDR2 FQGTGA. V lost 4 bases and J lost 8, with 9 bases in between. CDR3 sequence (DNA): TGTGCCAGCAGCTATACTCGACATTCACCCCTCCACTTT. This sequence encodes CASSYTRHSPLHF.

The chain recombines TRBV11-2 with TRBJ1-1, with 8 bases lining up with TRBD1. CDR1 is SGHAT, CDR2 FQNNGV, per germline. J was trimmed by 4 bases and V by 2 bases; bases with no gene match: 6. This CDR3 has 15 residues. The CDR3 bases are TGTGCCAGCAGCTTACAGGGGGCGCGGGGCACTGAAGCTTTCTTT. This codes for CASSLQGARGTEAFF.

This clone was recorded a few times. The gene calls are TRBV7-6 and TRBJ2-1; D might be TRBD2 (5 bases). V lost 0 bases to trimming and J lost 7 bases, with 13 bases between them. CDR1 is SGHVS, CDR2 FNYEAQ, per germline. The CDR3 sequence is 15 residues long. The CDR3 sequence: CASSLAGGRPNEQFF. The CDR3, as DNA: TGTGCCAGCAGCTTAGCAGGAGGCAGACCAAATGAGCAGTTCTTC. The whole variable domain, remainder taken from reference TRBV7-6 and TRBJ2-1, is GAGVSQSPRYKVTKRGQDVALRCDPISGHVSLYWYRQALGQGPEFLTYFNYEAQQDKSGLPNDRFSAERPEGSISTLTIQRTEQRDSAMYRCASSLAGGRPNEQFFGPGTRLTVL.

The J gene is TRBJ1-1, the V gene TRBV4-3; D might be TRBD1 (5 bases). This CDR3 has 14 amino acids. V was clipped by 2 bases and J by 1 base, with 8 bases between them. Germline V CDR1 and CDR2: LGHNA, YSLEER. CDR3 bases: TGCGCCAGCAGCCAAATCAGGGCGAACACTGAAGCTTTCTTT. It translates to CASSQIRANTEAFF.

The rearrangement uses TRBV15 and TRBJ2-5; no clear D gene. Germline loops: CDR1 LNHNV, CDR2 YYDKDF (reference sequence). Trimming removed 0 bases at V and 4 bases at J, with 12 bases between. This CDR3 contains 15 residues. The CDR3 here is CATSRDEATGETQYF. CDR3 sequence (DNA): TGTGCCACCAGCAGAGACGAGGCGACGGGAGAGACCCAGTACTTC. Variable domain in full (rest from reference TRBV15 and TRBJ2-5): DAMVIQNPRYQVTQFGKPVTLSCSQTLNHNVMYWYQQKSSQAPKLLFHYYDKDFNNEADTPDNFQSRRPNTSFCFLDIRSPGLGDTAMYLCATSRDEATGETQYFGPGTRLLVL.

The chain carries TRBV29-1 and TRBJ2-5, with TRBD1 matching over 9 bases. Trimming took 4 bases from V and 5 from J; bases not matched to a gene: 14. The CDR3 runs to 16 residues. Germline CDR1 reads SQVTM; CDR2 reads ANQGSEA. The DNA of the CDR3 is TGCAGCGTTGGACCCCTCGGACAGGGGAGGGTCGAGACCCAGTACTTC. Protein: CSVGPLGQGRVETQYF. Full variable domain (rest looked up from reference TRBV29-1 and TRBJ2-5): SAVISQKPSRDICQRGTSLTIQCQVDSQVTMMFWYRQQPGQSLTLIATANQGSEATYESGFVIDKFPISRPNLTFSTLTVSNMSPEDSSIYLCSVGPLGQGRVETQYFGPGTRLLVL.